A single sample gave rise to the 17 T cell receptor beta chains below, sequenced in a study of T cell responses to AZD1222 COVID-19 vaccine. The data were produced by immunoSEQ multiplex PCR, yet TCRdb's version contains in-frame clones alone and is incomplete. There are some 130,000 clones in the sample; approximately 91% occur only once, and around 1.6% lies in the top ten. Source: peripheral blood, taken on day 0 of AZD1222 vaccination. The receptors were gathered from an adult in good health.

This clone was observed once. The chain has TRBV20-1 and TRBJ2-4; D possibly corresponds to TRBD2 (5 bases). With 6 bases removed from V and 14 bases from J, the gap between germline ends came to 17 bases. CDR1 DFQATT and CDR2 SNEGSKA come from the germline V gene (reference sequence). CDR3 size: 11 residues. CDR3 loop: CSAPGSAEKYF. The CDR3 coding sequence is TGCAGTGCCCCGGGAAGCGCTGAGAAGTACTTC.

The CDR3 sequence is CASSLGVNTGELFF. In DNA, the CDR3 is TGTGCCAGCAGCCTGGGCGTGAACACCGGGGAGCTGTTTTTT. The genes are TRBV7-2 and TRBJ2-2; no reliable D call. This CDR3 region has 14 residues. CDR1 and CDR2 (germline): SGHTA, FQGNSA. V shed 5 bases and J shed 1 base, with 8 bases lying between them.

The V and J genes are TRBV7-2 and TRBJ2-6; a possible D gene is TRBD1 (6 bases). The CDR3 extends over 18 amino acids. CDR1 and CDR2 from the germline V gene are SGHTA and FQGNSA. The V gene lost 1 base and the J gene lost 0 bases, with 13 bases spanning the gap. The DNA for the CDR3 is TGTGCCAGCAGCTTAGAACCAGGGGTGCCCTCTGGGGCCAACGTCCTGACTTTC. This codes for CASSLEPGVPSGANVLTF.

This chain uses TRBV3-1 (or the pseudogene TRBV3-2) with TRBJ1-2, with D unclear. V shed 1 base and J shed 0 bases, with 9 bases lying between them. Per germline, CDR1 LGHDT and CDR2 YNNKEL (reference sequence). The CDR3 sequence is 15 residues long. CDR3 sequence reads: CASSQVGLANYGYTF. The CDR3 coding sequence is TGTGCCAGCAGCCAAGTTGGGCTCGCTAACTATGGCTACACCTTC.

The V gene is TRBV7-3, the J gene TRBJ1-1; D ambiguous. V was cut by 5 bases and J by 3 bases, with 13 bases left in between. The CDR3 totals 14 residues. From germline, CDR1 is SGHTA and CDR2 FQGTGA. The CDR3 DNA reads TGTGCCAGCAGCCCTGGTTCCTTAGACACTGAAGCTTTCTTT. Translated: CASSPGSLDTEAFF.

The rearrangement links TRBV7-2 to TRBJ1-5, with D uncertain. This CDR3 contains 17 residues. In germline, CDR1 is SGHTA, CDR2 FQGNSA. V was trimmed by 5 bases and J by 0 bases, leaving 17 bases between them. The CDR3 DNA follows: TGTGCCAGCAGCCACCCCACCGGATCTAATAGCAATCAGCCCCAGCATTTT. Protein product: CASSHPTGSNSNQPQHF.

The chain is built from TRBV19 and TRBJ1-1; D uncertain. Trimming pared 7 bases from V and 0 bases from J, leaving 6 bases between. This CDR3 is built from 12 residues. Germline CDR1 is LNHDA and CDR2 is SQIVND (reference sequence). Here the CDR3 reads CASTWMNTEAFF. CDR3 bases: TGTGCCAGTACTTGGATGAACACTGAAGCTTTCTTT. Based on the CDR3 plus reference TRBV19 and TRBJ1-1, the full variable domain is DGGITQSPKYLFRKEGQNVTLSCEQNLNHDAMYWYRQDPGQGLRLIYYSQIVNDFQKGDIAEGYSVSREKKESFPLTVTSAQKNPTAFYLCASTWMNTEAFFGQGTRLTVV.

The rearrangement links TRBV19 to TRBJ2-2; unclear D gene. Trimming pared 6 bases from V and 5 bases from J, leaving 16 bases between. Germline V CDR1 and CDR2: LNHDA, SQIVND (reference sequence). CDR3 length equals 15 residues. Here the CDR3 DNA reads TGTGCCAGTAGCCAAGGAACCTTTTATACCGGGGAGCTGTTTTTT. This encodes CASSQGTFYTGELFF. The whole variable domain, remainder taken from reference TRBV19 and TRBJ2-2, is DGGITQSPKYLFRKEGQNVTLSCEQNLNHDAMYWYRQDPGQGLRLIYYSQIVNDFQKGDIAEGYSVSREKKESFPLTVTSAQKNPTAFYLCASSQGTFYTGELFFGEGSRLTVL.

In nucleotides, the CDR3 is TGTGCCAGCAGCGTAGAGGAAGGGCGAAGAACTGAAGCTTTCTTT. Translated, it gives CASSVEEGRRTEAFF. J is TRBJ1-1 and V is TRBV9; D is ambiguous. Trimming left V 0 bases short and J 5 bases short, with 14 bases between. From germline, CDR1 is SGDLS and CDR2 YYNGEE. The CDR3 is 15 amino acids.

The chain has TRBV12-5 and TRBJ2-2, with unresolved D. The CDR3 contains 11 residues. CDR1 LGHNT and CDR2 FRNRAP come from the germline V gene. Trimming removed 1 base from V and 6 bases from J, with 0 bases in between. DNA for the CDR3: TGTGCTAGTGGTTTGGCCGGGGAGCTGTTTTTT. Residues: CASGLAGELFF.

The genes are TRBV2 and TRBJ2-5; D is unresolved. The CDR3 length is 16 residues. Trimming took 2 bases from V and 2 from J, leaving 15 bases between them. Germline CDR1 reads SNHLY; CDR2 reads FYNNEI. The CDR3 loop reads CASSESPGRQQETQYF. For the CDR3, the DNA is TGTGCCAGCAGTGAAAGTCCTGGACGGCAACAAGAGACCCAGTACTTC.

Here the CDR3 reads CASSLGDINTEAFF. The CDR3 bases are TGCGCCAGCAGCTTGGGGGACATCAACACTGAAGCTTTCTTT. The chain carries TRBV5-1 and TRBJ1-1; TRBD1 might be the D (6 bases). Germline V CDR1 and CDR2: SGHRS, YFSETQ. The V end lost 0 bases, the J end lost 2 bases, and 8 bases lay between the germline ends. This CDR3 is built from 14 residues.

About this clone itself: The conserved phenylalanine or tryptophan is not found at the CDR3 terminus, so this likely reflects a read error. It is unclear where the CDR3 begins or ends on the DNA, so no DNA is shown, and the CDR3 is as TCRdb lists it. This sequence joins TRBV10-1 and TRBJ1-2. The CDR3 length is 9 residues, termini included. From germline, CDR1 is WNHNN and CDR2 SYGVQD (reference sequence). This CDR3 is CASSEGGPI.

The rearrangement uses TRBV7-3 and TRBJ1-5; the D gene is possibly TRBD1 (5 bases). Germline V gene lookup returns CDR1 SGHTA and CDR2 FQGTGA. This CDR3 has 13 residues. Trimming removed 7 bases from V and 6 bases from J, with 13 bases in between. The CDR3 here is CASTQGRAQPQHF. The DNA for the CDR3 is TGTGCCAGCACCCAGGGTCGGGCTCAGCCCCAGCATTTT.

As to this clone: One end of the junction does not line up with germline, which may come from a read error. The DNA for the CDR3 is TGTGCTAGCAGCCCCACAACTGGGGGCGACACCATATATTTT. Translation gives CASSPTTGGDTIYF. V is TRBV7-7 and J is TRBJ1-3, with D possibly TRBD1 on 6 matching bases. The CDR3 is 14 amino acids. From germline, CDR1 is SSHAT and CDR2 FNYEAQ (reference sequence).

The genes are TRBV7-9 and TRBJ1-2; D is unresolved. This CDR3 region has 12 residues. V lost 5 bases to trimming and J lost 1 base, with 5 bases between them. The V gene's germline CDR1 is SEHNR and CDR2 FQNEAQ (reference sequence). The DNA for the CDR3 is TGTGCCAGCAGCCCCAGTAACTATGGCTACACCTTC. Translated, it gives CASSPSNYGYTF. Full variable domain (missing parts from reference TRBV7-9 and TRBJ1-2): DTGVSQNPRHKITKRGQNVTFRCDPISEHNRLYWYRQTLGQGPEFLTYFQNEAQLEKSRLLSDRFSAERPKGSFSTLEIQRTEQGDSAMYLCASSPSNYGYTFGSGTRLTVV.

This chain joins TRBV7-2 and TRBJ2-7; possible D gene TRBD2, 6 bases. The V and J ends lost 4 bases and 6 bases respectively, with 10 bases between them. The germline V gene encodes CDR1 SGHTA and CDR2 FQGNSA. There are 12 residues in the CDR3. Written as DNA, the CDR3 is TGTGCCAGCAGCTCCCTAGCGATCGAGCAGTACTTC. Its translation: CASSSLAIEQYF.